The present entry profiles one TCR beta chain with its context. Repertoires were generated with immunoSEQ multiplex PCR, while TCRdb's copy carries only in-frame clones and drops some. The sample lists more than 95,000 clones; approximately 80% were seen once. This sample stems from a study of blood T cell repertoires in COVID-19. At the level of the study: Sites across the United States, Italy and Spain contributed samples from acute and convalescent COVID-19.

This CDR3 is 15 amino acids long. V was clipped by 6 bases and J by 2 bases, with 17 bases between them. Germline lookup yields CDR1 SGHRS and CDR2 YFSETQ. This rearrangement joins TRBV5-1 to TRBJ2-5, with D unresolved. The sequencing input was peripheral blood. This receptor was taken from a man between 65 and 79 years old with acute or convalescent COVID-19. The DNA for the CDR3 is TGCGCCAGCACCCCCCGAAGTAGCCAACAAGAGACCCAGTACTTC. Protein: CASTPRSSQQETQYF.